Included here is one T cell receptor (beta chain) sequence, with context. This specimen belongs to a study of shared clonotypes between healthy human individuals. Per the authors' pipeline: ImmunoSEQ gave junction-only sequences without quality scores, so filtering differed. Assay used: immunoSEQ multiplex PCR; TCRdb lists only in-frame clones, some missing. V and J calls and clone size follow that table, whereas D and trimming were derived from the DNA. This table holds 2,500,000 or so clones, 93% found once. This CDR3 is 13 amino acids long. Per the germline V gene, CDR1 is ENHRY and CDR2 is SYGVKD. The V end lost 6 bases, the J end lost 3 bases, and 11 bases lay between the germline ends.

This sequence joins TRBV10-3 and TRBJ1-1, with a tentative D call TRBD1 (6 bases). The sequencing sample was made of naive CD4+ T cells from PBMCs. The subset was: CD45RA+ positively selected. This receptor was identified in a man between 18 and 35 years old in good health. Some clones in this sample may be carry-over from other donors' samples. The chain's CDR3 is CAIRTTGYTEAFF. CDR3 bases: TGTGCCATCAGGACCACAGGGTACACTGAAGCTTTCTTT.